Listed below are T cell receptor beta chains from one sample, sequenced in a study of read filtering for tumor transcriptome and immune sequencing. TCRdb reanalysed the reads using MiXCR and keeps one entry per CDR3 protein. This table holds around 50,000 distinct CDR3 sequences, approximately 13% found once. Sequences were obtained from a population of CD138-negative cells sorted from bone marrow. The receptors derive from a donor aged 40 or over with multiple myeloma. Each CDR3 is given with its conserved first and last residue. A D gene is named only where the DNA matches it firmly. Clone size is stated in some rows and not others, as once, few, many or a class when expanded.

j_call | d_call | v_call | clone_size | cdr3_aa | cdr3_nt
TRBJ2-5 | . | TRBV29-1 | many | CSVESQGLSETQYF | TGCAGCGTTGAAAGTCAGGGGTTGTCGGAGACCCAGTACTTC
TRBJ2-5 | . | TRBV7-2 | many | CASSPDAGAGETQYF | TGTGCCAGCAGCCCAGACGCAGGGGCCGGGGAGACCCAGTACTTC
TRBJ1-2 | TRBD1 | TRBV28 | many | CASRLSGGYGYTF | TGTGCCAGCAGACTATCAGGGGGCTATGGCTACACCTTC
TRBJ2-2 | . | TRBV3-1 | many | CASSQVPNTGELFF | TGTGCCAGCAGCCAAGTCCCGAACACCGGGGAGCTGTTTTTT
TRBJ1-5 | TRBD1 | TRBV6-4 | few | CASRLQGPRSNQPQHF | TGTGCCAGCAGGTTACAGGGGCCGCGTAGCAATCAGCCCCAGCATTTT
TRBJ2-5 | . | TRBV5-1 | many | CASKRTHFRTQETQYF | TGCGCCAGCAAAAGGACTCACTTTAGGACACAAGAGACCCAGTACTTC
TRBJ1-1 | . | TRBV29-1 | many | CSVGGGSGTEAFF | TGCAGCGTTGGTGGGGGAAGCGGCACTGAAGCTTTCTTT
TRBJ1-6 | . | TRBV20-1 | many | CSARASQGNSPLHF | TGCAGTGCTAGAGCTAGTCAGGGGAATTCACCCCTCCACTTT
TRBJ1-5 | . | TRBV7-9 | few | CASSPTKLDSNQPQHF | TGTGCCAGCAGCCCGACCAAACTAGATAGCAATCAGCCCCAGCATTTT
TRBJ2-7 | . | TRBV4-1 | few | CASSPRSGFGRGYEQYF | TGCGCCAGCAGCCCACGAAGTGGCTTCGGAAGGGGATACGAGCAGTACTTC
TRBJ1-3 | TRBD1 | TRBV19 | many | CASTSTGQSGNTIYF | TGTGCCAGTACTTCGACGGGACAGTCTGGAAACACCATATATTTT
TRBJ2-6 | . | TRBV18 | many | CASSPVDAYSGANVLTF | TGTGCCAGCTCACCTGTGGACGCCTACTCTGGGGCCAACGTCCTGACTTTC
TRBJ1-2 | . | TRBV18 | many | CASSPTPRLYGYTF | TGTGCCAGCTCACCGACACCTCGATTATATGGCTACACCTTC
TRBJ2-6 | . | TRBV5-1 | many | CASSTDRSGANVLTF | TGCGCCAGCAGCACCGACAGGTCTGGGGCCAACGTCCTGACTTTC
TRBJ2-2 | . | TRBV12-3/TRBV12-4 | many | CASNRELFF | TGTGCCAGCAATAGGGAGCTGTTTTTT
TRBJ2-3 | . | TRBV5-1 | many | CASRVQGEDTQYF | TGCGCCAGCAGAGTACAGGGCGAAGATACGCAGTATTTT
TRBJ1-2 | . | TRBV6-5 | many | CASSNRQRRGYTF | TGTGCCAGCAGCAACCGACAGAGAAGAGGCTACACCTTC
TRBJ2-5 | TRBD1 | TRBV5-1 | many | CASSYDPGQQETQYF | TGCGCCAGCAGCTATGATCCGGGACAGCAAGAGACCCAGTACTTC
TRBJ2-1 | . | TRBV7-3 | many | CASSHGGFTYNEQFF | TGTGCCAGCAGCCACGGGGGTTTTACCTACAATGAGCAGTTCTTC
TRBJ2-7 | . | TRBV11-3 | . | CASSLNSWGAEQYF | TGTGCCAGCAGCTTGAACTCATGGGGGGCCGAGCAGTACTTC
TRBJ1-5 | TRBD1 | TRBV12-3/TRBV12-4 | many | CASSLRTGEKNQPQHF | TGTGCCAGCAGTTTGCGGACAGGGGAGAAGAATCAGCCCCAGCATTTT
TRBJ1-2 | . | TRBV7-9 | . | CASSLGPARHYRYTF | TGTGCCAGCAGCTTAGGCCCGGCACGACACTATCGCTACACCTTC
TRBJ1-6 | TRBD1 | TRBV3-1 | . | CASSQRSNRGADSPLHF | TGTGCCAGCAGCCAACGATCCAACAGGGGAGCAGATTCACCCCTCCACTTT
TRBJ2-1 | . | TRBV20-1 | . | CSAISSESYNEPFF | TGCAGTGCTATCTCCTCGGAGTCCTACAACGAGCCGTTCTTC
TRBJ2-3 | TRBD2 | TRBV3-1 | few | CASSQPGLAGDPQYF | TGTGCCAGCAGCCAGCCCGGACTAGCGGGGGACCCGCAGTATTTT
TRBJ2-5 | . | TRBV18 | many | CASSPRLGSEYQETQYF | TGTGCCAGCTCACCACGTCTGGGGTCTGAGTACCAAGAGACCCAGTACTTC
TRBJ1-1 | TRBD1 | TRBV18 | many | CASSPTQGTTEAFF | TGTGCCAGCTCACCAACACAGGGGACCACTGAAGCTTTCTTT
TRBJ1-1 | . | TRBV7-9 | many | CASSSLDMRGEAFF | TGTGCCAGCAGCTCGCTGGACATGAGAGGTGAAGCTTTCTTT
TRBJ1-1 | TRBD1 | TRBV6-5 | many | CASSRQGLDEAFF | TGTGCCAGCAGCCGACAGGGATTGGATGAAGCTTTCTTT
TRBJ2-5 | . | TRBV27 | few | CASGWADGVETQYF | TGTGCCAGCGGTTGGGCTGACGGGGTCGAGACCCAGTACTTC
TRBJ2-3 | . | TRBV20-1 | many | CSASPGGHDTDTQYF | TGCAGTGCTAGTCCGGGGGGCCATGACACAGATACGCAGTATTTT
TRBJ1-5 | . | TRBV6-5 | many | CASSYGSSRPQHF | TGTGCCAGCAGTTACGGCAGTTCCAGGCCCCAGCATTTT
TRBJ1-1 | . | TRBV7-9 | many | CASSLDMNTEAFF | TGTGCCAGCAGCTTAGACATGAACACTGAAGCTTTCTTT
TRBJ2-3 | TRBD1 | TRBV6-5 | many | CASSGQGRDTQYF | TGTGCCAGCAGTGGACAGGGGCGGGATACGCAGTATTTT
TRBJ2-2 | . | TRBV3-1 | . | CASSQEIEAGNTGELFF | TGTGCCAGCAGCCAAGAGATTGAGGCAGGAAACACCGGGGAGCTGTTTTTT
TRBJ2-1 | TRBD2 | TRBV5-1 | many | CASSDQGLVYSFDEQFF | TGCGCCAGCAGCGATCAGGGACTAGTTTATTCCTTCGATGAGCAGTTCTTC
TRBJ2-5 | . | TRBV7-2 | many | CASRPGTDRPQYF | TGTGCCAGCAGACCCGGGACCGACCGACCCCAGTACTTC
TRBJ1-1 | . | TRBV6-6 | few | CACSYSTRNTEAFF | TGTGCCTGCAGTTACTCGACTCGGAACACTGAAGCTTTCTTT
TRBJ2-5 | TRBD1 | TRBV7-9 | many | CASSRKTGAGQETQYF | TGTGCCAGCAGCCGCAAGACAGGGGCCGGACAAGAGACCCAGTACTTC
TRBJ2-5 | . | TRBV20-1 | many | CSARERGGAGVRETQYF | TGCAGTGCTAGAGAAAGAGGAGGGGCCGGGGTTAGGGAGACCCAGTACTTC